A single sample gave rise to the 27 T cell receptor beta chains below, sequenced in a study of blood T cell repertoires in COVID-19. Data came from immunoSEQ multiplex PCR; TCRdb stores just in-frame clones and leaves some out. There are roughly 220,000 clones in the sample; roughly nine tenths occur only once, and about 3.3% lies in the top ten. Sample: PBMCs or T cells enriched from blood (not recorded which). These TCRs come from a woman aged 18 to 35 in a cohort exposed to, infected with or recovered from COVID-19 (not recorded which).

The rearrangement joins TRBV5-5 to TRBJ1-1; no definite D call. The germline gives CDR1 SGHKS, CDR2 YYEKEE (reference sequence). The CDR3 runs 13 residues. Deletions cut 0 bases from V and 3 bases from J, with 6 bases between. CDR3: CASSLDGDTEAFF. The DNA for the CDR3 is TGTGCCAGCAGCTTGGACGGAGACACTGAAGCTTTCTTT.

V and J are TRBV28 and TRBJ1-5, with a possible D match to TRBD1 (6 bases). The CDR3 totals 15 residues. Germline values: CDR1 MDHEN, CDR2 SYDVKM. Trimming took 7 bases from V and 1 from J, leaving 14 bases between them. CDR3 DNA: TGTGCCAGCACCATACCCCAGGGGAGCAATCAGCCCCAGCATTTT. Translating gives CASTIPQGSNQPQHF. The variable domain in full, with the rest retrieved from reference TRBV28 and TRBJ1-5, is DVKVTQSSRYLVKRTGEKVFLECVQDMDHENMFWYRQDPGLGLRLIYFSYDVKMKEKGDIPEGYSVSREKKERFSLILESASTNQTSMYLCASTIPQGSNQPQHFGDGTRLSIL.

In its sample, this clone was seen a few times. V gene TRBV11-2 combines with J gene TRBJ2-3; 11 positions agree with TRBD2. V lost 5 bases and J lost 6; bases outside the gene matches: 13. This CDR3 region has 17 residues. Germline V gene lookup returns CDR1 SGHAT and CDR2 FQNNGV. The CDR3 reads CASSRRGSGGARDTQYF. The CDR3 nucleotides read TGTGCCAGCAGCCGCCGGGGTAGCGGGGGGGCGAGGGATACGCAGTATTTT.

The J gene is TRBJ2-7, the V gene TRBV7-6, with 9 bases that match TRBD1. CDR3 length: 14 residues. Germline V gives CDR1 SGHVS, CDR2 FNYEAQ. J gave up 5 bases and V 4 bases, and 6 bases lay outside the gene matches. This CDR3 is CASSSNRGPNEQYF. CDR3 DNA sequence: TGTGCCAGCAGCTCCAACAGGGGGCCCAACGAGCAGTACTTC.

The genes are TRBV3-1 (or the pseudogene TRBV3-2) and TRBJ1-6; 9 bases map to TRBD1. CDR1 is LGHDT, CDR2 YNNKEL, per germline (reference sequence). V gave up 2 bases and J gave up 10 bases; unmatched junction bases: 9. The CDR3 length is 16 residues. As DNA, the CDR3 is TGTGCCAGCAGCCAACCGGGACAGGGTTCGGGATCACCCCTCCACTTT. Its protein is CASSQPGQGSGSPLHF.

The rearrangement uses TRBV4-1 and TRBJ1-5; tentatively, D is TRBD1 (5 bases). CDR1 MGHRA and CDR2 YSYEKL come from the germline V gene. CDR3 length equals 15 residues. V was trimmed by 4 bases and J by 5 bases, leaving 15 bases between them. The CDR3 DNA is TGCGCCAGCAGCCTCATGGGGGGTGTGGATCAGCCCCAGCATTTT. Translated, it gives CASSLMGGVDQPQHF.

This sequence joins TRBV10-2 and TRBJ1-4, with D perhaps matching TRBD1 (5 bases). The CDR3 consists of 16 residues. Germline-derived CDR1 and CDR2 are WSHSY and SAAADI. Trimming took 4 bases from V and 8 from J, leaving 20 bases between them. The CDR3 is CASSGTGGLGVEKLFF. Written as DNA, the CDR3 is TGCGCCAGCAGTGGGACCGGGGGGTTGGGAGTCGAAAAACTGTTTTTT.

This rearrangement joins TRBV12-3 or TRBV12-4 to TRBJ1-2; a weak D match, TRBD1 (5 bases). The CDR3 covers 13 residues. V lost 6 bases and J 4 bases, leaving 12 bases between the germline ends. CDR3 nucleotides: TGTGCCAGCAGCTGGGGCAGCTCCTATGGCTACACCTTC. This codes for CASSWGSSYGYTF.

V usage is TRBV19 and J usage is TRBJ2-7, with TRBD2 identical over 12 bases. Germline CDR1 LNHDA, CDR2 SQIVND (reference sequence). The CDR3 has 17 residues. Germline trimming cut 6 bases from V and 6 bases from J; bases unmatched to any gene: 15. The CDR3 DNA reads as TGTGCCAGTAGATCCCCCGCGACTAGCGGGAGTTCCGTCGAGCAGTACTTC. It codes for CASRSPATSGSSVEQYF.

The chain is built from TRBV6-5 and TRBJ2-3; 8 bases are a match to TRBD1. From germline, CDR1 is MNHEY and CDR2 SVGAGI. The CDR3 spans 14 residues. V trimming: 6 bases; J trimming: 2 bases; junction bases outside the gene matches: 4. The CDR3 DNA reads as TGTGCCAGCAGACGGGACAGGTACACAGATACGCAGTATTTT. Encoded protein: CASRRDRYTDTQYF.

The table lists this clone with a few counts. The V and J genes are TRBV5-1 and TRBJ2-2; D not resolved. V lost 0 bases and J 5 bases, leaving 5 bases between the germline ends. CDR1 is SGHRS and CDR2 is YFSETQ in the germline V gene. This CDR3 region has 13 residues. CDR3 amino acids: CASSLVPTGELFF. As DNA, the CDR3 is TGCGCCAGCAGCTTGGTTCCTACCGGGGAGCTGTTTTTT. Looking up the rest from reference TRBV5-1 and TRBJ2-2 gives the full variable domain: KAGVTQTPRYLIKTRGQQVTLSCSPISGHRSVSWYQQTPGQGLQFLFEYFSETQRNKGNFPGRFSGRQFSNSRSEMNVSTLELGDSALYLCASSLVPTGELFFGEGSRLTVL.

V and J are TRBV24-1 and TRBJ2-1; 10 nucleotides agree with TRBD1. J lost 4 bases, V lost 6 bases, and 8 bases had no gene match. The germline gives CDR1 KGHDR, CDR2 SFDVKD. This CDR3 is built from 16 residues. The CDR3 here is CATSPAPGQGYNEQFF. The CDR3 DNA reads as TGTGCCACCAGTCCTGCCCCGGGACAGGGGTACAATGAGCAGTTCTTC.

V usage is TRBV28 and J usage is TRBJ2-7, with TRBD1 identical over 9 bases. This CDR3 contains 12 residues. Germline assignment: CDR1 MDHEN and CDR2 SYDVKM. V trimming: 6 bases; J trimming: 5 bases; junction bases outside the gene matches: 2. DNA for the CDR3: TGTGCCAGCAGCGGACAGGGGAACGAGCAGTACTTC. As protein: CASSGQGNEQYF.

The CDR3 region has the DNA TGTGCCAGCAGTGACGGGGGGGCGGAGACCCAGTACTTC. Residues: CASSDGGAETQYF. V gene TRBV2 combines with J gene TRBJ2-5; 8 bases agree with TRBD2. The junction had 2 bases not matched to a gene; V was cut back by 3 bases and J by 5 bases. The CDR3 has 13 amino acids. Germline CDR1 SNHLY, CDR2 FYNNEI.

This clone occurred once. This chain joins TRBV27 and TRBJ1-5, with D hard to call. The CDR3 sequence is 15 residues long. V was pared by 6 bases and J by 6 bases, with 18 bases between. The germline V gene has CDR1 MNHEY and CDR2 SMNVEV (reference sequence). CDR3 coding DNA: TGTGCCAGCAGGTCACTTGGAGAGGGCGGTCAGCCCCAGCATTTT. It specifies CASRSLGEGGQPQHF.

This clone was observed a few times. This chain links TRBV7-3 with TRBJ1-2, with D unresolved. Germline V gene sequence: CDR1 SGHTA, CDR2 FQGTGA. The germline V and J ends were trimmed by 5 bases and 3 bases, with 10 bases remaining between them. This CDR3 is 13 amino acids long. CDR3 DNA: TGTGCCAGCAGCCCGGGGAGGGACTATGGCTACACCTTC. Translated, it gives CASSPGRDYGYTF.

The chain uses TRBV5-1 and TRBJ1-1; 9 bases are shared with TRBD1. V was clipped by 1 base and J by 0 bases; unmatched bases: 10. The CDR3 loop spans 18 amino acids. CDR1 and CDR2 from the germline V gene are SGHRS and YFSETQ. The CDR3 DNA follows: TGCGCCAGCAGCTTGACCGGTGACAGGGGGGCCTTGAACACTGAAGCTTTCTTT. It is translated as CASSLTGDRGALNTEAFF.

V and J are TRBV24-1 and TRBJ2-1; D may be TRBD2 (6 bases). The germline V gene has CDR1 KGHDR and CDR2 SFDVKD. The V and J ends lost 3 bases and 2 bases respectively, with 10 bases between them. The CDR3 sequence is 15 residues long. The CDR3 DNA reads TGTGCCACCAGTGATGCAGGCGGGGCCTACAATGAGCAGTTCTTC. This encodes CATSDAGGAYNEQFF.

The rearrangement uses TRBV10-3 and TRBJ1-1, with a possible D match to TRBD1 (6 bases). The CDR3 is made up of 12 amino acids. Trimming took off 10 bases at V and 3 bases at J, with 12 bases between the two ends. Germline loops: CDR1 ENHRY, CDR2 SYGVKD. The DNA for the CDR3 is TGTGCCACCGGGGACACGTACACTGAAGCTTTCTTT. It translates to CATGDTYTEAFF.

The chain recombines TRBV6-5 with TRBJ1-6; 8 nucleotides agree with TRBD1. The CDR3 spans 13 residues. V dropped 6 bases and J dropped 7; count of bases not matched to a gene: 2. CDR1 and CDR2 (germline): MNHEY, SVGAGI. CDR3 bases: TGTGCCAGCAGGGACAGGGAAAATTCACCCCTCCACTTT. Amino acid sequence: CASRDRENSPLHF.

This chain connects TRBV19 to TRBJ1-2; D gene unclear. Germline lookup yields CDR1 LNHDA and CDR2 SQIVND (reference sequence). Deletions cut 6 bases from V and 2 bases from J, with 13 bases between. The CDR3 has 14 residues. The CDR3 reads CASSHRFSNYGYTF. The CDR3 DNA follows: TGTGCCAGTAGCCACAGATTCAGCAACTATGGCTACACCTTC.

This clone was detected only once. V and J are TRBV4-1 and TRBJ1-5; D is perhaps TRBD1 (5 bases). The germline V and J ends were trimmed by 2 bases and 0 bases, with 11 bases remaining between them. The CDR3 covers 16 residues. CDR1 is MGHRA and CDR2 is YSYEKL in the germline V gene. In nucleotides, the CDR3 is TGCGCCAGCAGCCAACGTGAGGACATTAGCAATCAGCCCCAGCATTTT. Amino acids: CASSQREDISNQPQHF.

V gene TRBV2 combines with J gene TRBJ1-2, with 10 bases identical to TRBD1. J lost 3 bases, V lost 6 bases, and 13 bases had no gene match. This CDR3 region has 17 residues. Germline loops: CDR1 SNHLY, CDR2 FYNNEI. The CDR3 protein is CASRHRDRGSGYYGYTF. The CDR3, as DNA: TGTGCCAGCAGGCACCGGGACAGGGGCTCAGGATACTATGGCTACACCTTC. Using reference TRBV2 and TRBJ1-2 for the parts outside the CDR3, the full variable domain is EPEVTQTPSHQVTQMGQEVILRCVPISNHLYFYWYRQILGQKVEFLVSFYNNEISEKSEIFDDQFSVERPDGSNFTLKIRSTKLEDSAMYFCASRHRDRGSGYYGYTFGSGTRLTVV.

The chain combines TRBV4-2 with TRBJ2-7; D ambiguous. CDR3 length equals 14 residues. The germline V gene has CDR1 LGHNA and CDR2 YNFKEQ. V was pared by 0 bases and J by 5 bases, with 11 bases between. The CDR3 DNA sequence: TGTGCCAGCAGCCAAGAGCCGCGGATCCACGAGCAGTACTTC. This sequence encodes CASSQEPRIHEQYF.

This chain joins TRBV9 and TRBJ1-2, with TRBD1 as a possible D gene (5 bases). CDR3 length: 14 residues. V was pared by 4 bases and J by 1 base, with 11 bases between. Per germline, CDR1 SGDLS and CDR2 YYNGEE. The CDR3 spells CASSPVRVNYGYTF. The CDR3 nucleotides are TGTGCCAGCAGCCCCGTCAGGGTTAACTATGGCTACACCTTC.

The CDR3 loop reads CASSEDRGTSPLHF. CDR3 bases: TGCGCCAGCAGTGAGGACAGGGGAACTTCACCCCTCCACTTT. The chain links TRBV10-1 to TRBJ1-6; 8 positions match TRBD1. Unmatched junction bases numbered 3, after V lost 2 bases and J lost 9 bases. The CDR3 is made up of 14 amino acids. Germline-derived CDR1 and CDR2 are WNHNN and SYGVQD (reference sequence).

This rearrangement joins TRBV7-2 to TRBJ2-1; 11 nucleotides align to TRBD2. Germline V gene data show CDR1 as SGHTA and CDR2 as FQGNSA. J lost 3 bases, V lost 2 bases, and 6 bases had no gene match. CDR3 size: 17 residues. The CDR3 protein is CASSLSTSGRGYNEQFF. The CDR3 nucleotides are TGTGCCAGCAGCTTAAGTACTAGCGGGAGAGGCTACAATGAGCAGTTCTTC.